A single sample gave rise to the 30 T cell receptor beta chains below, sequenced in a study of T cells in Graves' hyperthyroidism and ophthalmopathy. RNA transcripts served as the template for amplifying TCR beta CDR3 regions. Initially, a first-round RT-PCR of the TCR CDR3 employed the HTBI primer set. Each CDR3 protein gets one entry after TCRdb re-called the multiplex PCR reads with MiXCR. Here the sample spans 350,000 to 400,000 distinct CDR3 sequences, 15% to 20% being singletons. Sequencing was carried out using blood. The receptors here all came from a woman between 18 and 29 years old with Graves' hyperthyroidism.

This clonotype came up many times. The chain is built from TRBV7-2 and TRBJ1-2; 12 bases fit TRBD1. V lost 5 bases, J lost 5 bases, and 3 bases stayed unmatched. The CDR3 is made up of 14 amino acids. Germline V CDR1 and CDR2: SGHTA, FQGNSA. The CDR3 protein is CASSKGQGAYGYTF. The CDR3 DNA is TGTGCCAGCAGCAAGGGACAGGGGGCATATGGCTACACCTTC.

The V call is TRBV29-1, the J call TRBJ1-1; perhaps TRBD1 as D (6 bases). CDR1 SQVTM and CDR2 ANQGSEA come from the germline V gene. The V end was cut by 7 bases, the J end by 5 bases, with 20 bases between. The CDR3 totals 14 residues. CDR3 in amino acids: CSAPRGGPETEAFF. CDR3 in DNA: TGCAGCGCCCCGAGGGGGGGCCCGGAGACTGAAGCTTTCTTT.

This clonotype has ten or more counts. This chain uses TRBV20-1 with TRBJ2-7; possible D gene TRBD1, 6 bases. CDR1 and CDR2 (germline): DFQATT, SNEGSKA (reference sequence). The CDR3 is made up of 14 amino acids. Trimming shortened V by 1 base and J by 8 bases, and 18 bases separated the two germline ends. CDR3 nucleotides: TGCAGTGCTAGAGCTCCAGGGGTGATGGTGAAGCAGTACTTC. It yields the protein CSARAPGVMVKQYF.

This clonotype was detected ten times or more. CDR3 bases: TGTGCCAGCAATCTGAGCGGGGGATACGAGCAGTACTTC. It codes for CASNLSGGYEQYF. The V gene is TRBV12-3 or TRBV12-4, the J gene TRBJ2-7, with 8 bases aligning to TRBD2. The CDR3 length is 13 residues. V shed 7 bases and J 4 bases; nucleotides not matched to a gene: 6.

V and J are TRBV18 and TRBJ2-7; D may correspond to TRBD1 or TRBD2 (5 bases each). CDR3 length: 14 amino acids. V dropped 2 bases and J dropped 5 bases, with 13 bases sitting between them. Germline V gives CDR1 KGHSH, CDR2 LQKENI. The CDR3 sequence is CASSPETRGHEQYF. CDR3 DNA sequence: TGTGCCAGCTCACCAGAGACACGGGGCCACGAGCAGTACTTC.

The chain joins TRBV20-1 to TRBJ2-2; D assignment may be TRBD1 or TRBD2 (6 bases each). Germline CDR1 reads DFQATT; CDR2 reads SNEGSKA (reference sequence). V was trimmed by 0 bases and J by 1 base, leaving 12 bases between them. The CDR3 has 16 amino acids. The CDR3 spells CSARDRGALNTGELFF. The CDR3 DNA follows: TGCAGTGCTAGAGATAGGGGGGCACTGAACACCGGGGAGCTGTTTTTT.

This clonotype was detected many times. Written as DNA, the CDR3 is TGTGCCAGCAGCGACAGCAGCTATGGCTACACCTTC. It encodes CASSDSSYGYTF. The rearrangement joins TRBV9 to TRBJ1-2; D gene unclear. Germline CDR1 SGDLS, CDR2 YYNGEE. CDR3 length: 12 amino acids. Trimming took off 3 bases at V and 4 bases at J, with 7 bases between the two ends.

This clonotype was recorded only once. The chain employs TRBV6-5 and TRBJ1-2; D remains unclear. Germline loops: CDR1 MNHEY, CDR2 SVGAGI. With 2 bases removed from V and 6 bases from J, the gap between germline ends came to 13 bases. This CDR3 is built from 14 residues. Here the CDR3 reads CASSYADRGNGYTF. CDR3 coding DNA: TGTGCCAGCAGTTACGCGGACCGAGGGAATGGCTACACCTTC.

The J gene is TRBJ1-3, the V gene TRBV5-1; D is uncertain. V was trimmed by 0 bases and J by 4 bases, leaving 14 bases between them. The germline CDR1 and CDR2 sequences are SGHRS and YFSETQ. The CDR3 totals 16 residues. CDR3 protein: CASSLVGSRFGNTIYF. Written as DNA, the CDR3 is TGCGCCAGCAGCTTGGTTGGGAGCCGCTTCGGAAACACCATATATTTT.

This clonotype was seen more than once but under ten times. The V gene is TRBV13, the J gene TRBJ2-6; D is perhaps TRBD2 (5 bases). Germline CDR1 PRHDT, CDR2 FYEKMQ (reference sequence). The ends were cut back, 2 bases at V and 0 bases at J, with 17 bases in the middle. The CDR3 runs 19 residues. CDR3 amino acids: CASSLFGNSRHSGANVLTF. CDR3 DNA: TGTGCCAGCAGCTTATTCGGGAACAGCCGCCACTCTGGGGCCAACGTCCTGACTTTC.

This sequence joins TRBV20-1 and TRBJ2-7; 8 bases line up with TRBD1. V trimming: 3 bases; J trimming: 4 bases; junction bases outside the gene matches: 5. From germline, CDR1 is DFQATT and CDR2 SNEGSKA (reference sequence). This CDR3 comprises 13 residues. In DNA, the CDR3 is TGCAGTGCTAGTGGACAGGGAAATTACGAGCAGTACTTC. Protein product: CSASGQGNYEQYF.

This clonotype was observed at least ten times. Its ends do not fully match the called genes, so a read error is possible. CDR3 sequence: CASRLPGQGYEQYF. The DNA of the CDR3 is TGCGCCAGCAGGCTTCCGGGACAGGGTTACGAGCAATACTTC. The gene calls are TRBV5-1 and TRBJ2-7; 9 bases agree with TRBD1. This CDR3 spans 14 amino acids. Germline CDR1 and CDR2: SGHRS and YFSETQ.

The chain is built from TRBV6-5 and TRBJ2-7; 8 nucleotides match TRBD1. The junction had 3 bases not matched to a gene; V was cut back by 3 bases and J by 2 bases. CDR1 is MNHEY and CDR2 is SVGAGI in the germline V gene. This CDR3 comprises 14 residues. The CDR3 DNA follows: TGTGCCAGCAGTTATCAGGGGGCCCCCTACGAGCAGTACTTC. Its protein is CASSYQGAPYEQYF.

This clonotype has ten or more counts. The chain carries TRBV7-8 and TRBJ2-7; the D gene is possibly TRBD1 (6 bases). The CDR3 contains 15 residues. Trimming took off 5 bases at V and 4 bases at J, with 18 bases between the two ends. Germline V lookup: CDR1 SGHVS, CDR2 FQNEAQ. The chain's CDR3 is CASSPGTGSLYEQYF. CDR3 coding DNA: TGTGCCAGCAGCCCCGGTACAGGGAGCTTGTACGAGCAGTACTTC.

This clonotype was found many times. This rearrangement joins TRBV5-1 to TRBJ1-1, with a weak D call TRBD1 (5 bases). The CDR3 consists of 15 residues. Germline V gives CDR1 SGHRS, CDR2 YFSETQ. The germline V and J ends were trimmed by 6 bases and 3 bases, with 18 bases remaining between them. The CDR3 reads CASTLGSGVDTEAFF. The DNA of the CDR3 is TGCGCCAGCACCCTTGGGTCGGGGGTGGACACTGAAGCTTTCTTT.

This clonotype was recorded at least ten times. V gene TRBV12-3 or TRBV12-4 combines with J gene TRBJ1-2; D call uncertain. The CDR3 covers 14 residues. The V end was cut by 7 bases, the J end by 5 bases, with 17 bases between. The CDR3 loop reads CASNHQDFRYGYTF. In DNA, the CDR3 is TGTGCCAGCAATCATCAGGATTTCCGTTATGGCTACACCTTC.

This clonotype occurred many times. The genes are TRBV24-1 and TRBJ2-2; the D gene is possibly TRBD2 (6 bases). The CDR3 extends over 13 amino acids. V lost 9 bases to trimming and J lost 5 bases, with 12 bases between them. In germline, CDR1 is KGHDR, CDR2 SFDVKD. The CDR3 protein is CATGGEVTGELFF. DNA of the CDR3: TGTGCCACCGGCGGGGAGGTAACCGGGGAGCTGTTTTTT.

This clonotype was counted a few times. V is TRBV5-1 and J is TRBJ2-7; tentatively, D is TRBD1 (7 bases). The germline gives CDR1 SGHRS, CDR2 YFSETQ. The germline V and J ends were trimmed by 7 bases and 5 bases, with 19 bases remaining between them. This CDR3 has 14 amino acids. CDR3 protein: CASCNQGGTDEQYF. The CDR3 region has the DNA TGCGCCAGCTGCAACCAGGGGGGCACGGACGAGCAGTACTTC.

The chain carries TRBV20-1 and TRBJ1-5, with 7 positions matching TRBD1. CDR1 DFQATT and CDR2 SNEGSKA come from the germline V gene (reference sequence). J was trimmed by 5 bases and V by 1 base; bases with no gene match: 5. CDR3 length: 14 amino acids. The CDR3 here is CSARVGQAHQPQHF. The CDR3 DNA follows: TGCAGTGCTAGAGTCGGACAGGCGCATCAGCCCCAGCATTTT.

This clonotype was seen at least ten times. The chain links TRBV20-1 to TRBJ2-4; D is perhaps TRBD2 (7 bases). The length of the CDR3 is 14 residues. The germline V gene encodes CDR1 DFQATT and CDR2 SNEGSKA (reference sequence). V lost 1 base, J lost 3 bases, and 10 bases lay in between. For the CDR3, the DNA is TGCAGTGCTAGAGCAGGGGAGGGCAAAAACATTCAGTACTTC. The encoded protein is CSARAGEGKNIQYF.

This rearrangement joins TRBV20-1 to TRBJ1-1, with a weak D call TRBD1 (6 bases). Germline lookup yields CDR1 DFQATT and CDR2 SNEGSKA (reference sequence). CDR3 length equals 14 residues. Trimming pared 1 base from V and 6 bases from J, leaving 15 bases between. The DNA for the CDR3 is TGCAGTGCTAGAGCCCCCCGTGGGGGGCCTGAAGCTTTCTTT. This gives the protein CSARAPRGGPEAFF.

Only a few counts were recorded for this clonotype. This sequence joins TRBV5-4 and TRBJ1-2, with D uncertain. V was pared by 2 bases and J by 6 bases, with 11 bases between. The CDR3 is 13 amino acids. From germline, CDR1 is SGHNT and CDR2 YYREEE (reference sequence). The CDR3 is CASSLTLRDGYTF. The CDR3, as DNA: TGTGCCAGCAGCTTAACCCTGCGGGATGGCTACACCTTC.

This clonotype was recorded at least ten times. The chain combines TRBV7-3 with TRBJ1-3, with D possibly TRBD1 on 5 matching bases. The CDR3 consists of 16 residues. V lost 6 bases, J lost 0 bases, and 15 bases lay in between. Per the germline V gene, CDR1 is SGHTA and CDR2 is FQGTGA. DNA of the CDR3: TGTGCCAGCAGGCCCGCAGGGCCCTACTCTGGAAACACCATATATTTT. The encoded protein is CASRPAGPYSGNTIYF.

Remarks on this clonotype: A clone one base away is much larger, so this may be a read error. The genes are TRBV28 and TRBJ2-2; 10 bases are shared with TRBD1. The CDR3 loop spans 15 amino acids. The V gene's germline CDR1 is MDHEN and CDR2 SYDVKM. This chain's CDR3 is CASSSGQGYTGELCF. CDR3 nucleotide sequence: TGTGCCAGCAGCTCGGGACAGGGGTACACCGGGGAGCTGTGTTTT.

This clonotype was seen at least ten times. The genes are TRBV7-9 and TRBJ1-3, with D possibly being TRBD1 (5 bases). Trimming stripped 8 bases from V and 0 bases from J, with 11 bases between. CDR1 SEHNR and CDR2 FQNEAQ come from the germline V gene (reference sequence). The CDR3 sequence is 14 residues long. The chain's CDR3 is CASQDKSSGNTIYF. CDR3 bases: TGTGCCAGCCAGGACAAGAGCTCTGGAAACACCATATATTTT. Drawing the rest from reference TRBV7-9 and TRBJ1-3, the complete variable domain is DTGVSQNPRHKITKRGQNVTFRCDPISEHNRLYWYRQTLGQGPEFLTYFQNEAQLEKSRLLSDRFSAERPKGSFSTLEIQRTEQGDSAMYLCASQDKSSGNTIYFGEGSWLTVV.

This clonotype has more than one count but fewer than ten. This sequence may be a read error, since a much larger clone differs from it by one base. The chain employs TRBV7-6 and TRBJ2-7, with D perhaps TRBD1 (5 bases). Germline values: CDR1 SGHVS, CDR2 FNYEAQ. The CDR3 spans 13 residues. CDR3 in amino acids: CASSLGQPSEQCF. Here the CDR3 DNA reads TGTGCCAGCAGCTTAGGACAGCCCTCCGAGCAGTGCTTC.

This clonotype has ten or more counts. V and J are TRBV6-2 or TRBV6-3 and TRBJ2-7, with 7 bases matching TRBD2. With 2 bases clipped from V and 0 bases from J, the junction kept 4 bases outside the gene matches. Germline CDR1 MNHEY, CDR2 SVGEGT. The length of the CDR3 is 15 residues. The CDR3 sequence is CASSYAGGSSYEQYF. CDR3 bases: TGTGCCAGCAGTTACGCCGGGGGGAGCTCCTACGAGCAGTACTTC.

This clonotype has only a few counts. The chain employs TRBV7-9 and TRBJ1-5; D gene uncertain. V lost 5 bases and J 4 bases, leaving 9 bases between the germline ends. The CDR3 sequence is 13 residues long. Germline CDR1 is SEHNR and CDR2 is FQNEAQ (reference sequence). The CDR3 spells CASSHGENQPQHF. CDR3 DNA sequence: TGTGCCAGCAGCCATGGGGAAAATCAGCCCCAGCATTTT.

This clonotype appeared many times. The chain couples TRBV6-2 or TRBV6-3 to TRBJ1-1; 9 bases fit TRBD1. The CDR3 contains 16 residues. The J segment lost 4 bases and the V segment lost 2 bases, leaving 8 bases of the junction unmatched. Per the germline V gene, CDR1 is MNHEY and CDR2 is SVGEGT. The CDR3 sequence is CASSYKQGALGTEAFF. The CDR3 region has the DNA TGTGCCAGCAGTTACAAACAGGGGGCGTTGGGCACTGAAGCTTTCTTT.

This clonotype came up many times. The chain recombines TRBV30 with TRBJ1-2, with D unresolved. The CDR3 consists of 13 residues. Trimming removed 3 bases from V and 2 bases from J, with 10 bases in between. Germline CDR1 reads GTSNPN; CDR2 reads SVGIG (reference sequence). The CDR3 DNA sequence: TGTGCCTGGAGCAAAACACTGAACTATGGCTACACCTTC. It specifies CAWSKTLNYGYTF. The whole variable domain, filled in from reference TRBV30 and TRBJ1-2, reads SQTIHQWPATLVQPVGSPLSLECTVEGTSNPNLYWYRQAAGRGLQLLFYSVGIGQISSEVPQNLSASRPQDRQFILSSKKLLLSDSGFYLCAWSKTLNYGYTFGSGTRLTVV.